A selection of T cell receptor beta chains follows, all from one sample in a study of T cell responses to AZD1222 COVID-19 vaccine. The table came from immunoSEQ multiplex PCR; TCRdb's copy has only in-frame clones and leaves some out. The table records roughly 150,000 clones, approximately 91% of them present only once. The sequencing here drew on peripheral blood, taken 28 days after the second AZD1222 dose. The receptors originated from an adult who received the AZD1222 COVID-19 vaccine. The CDR3 runs from the conserved cysteine through the conserved F or W.

v_call	cdr3_aa
TRBV12-3/TRBV12-4	CASSLFGDEQFF
TRBV10-2	CASSERGREPYEQYF
TRBV6-1	CASSEAYRQGYGYTF
TRBV11-3	CASSFDRDTDTQYF
TRBV5-8	CASDSGRIQETQYF
TRBV5-5	CASSKETGASTDTQYF
TRBV28	CASKVGASYGYTF
TRBV2	CASREIDNIAFF
TRBV5-4	CASSLDRAREANTF
TRBV7-2	CASSLVLSLNTEAFF
TRBV11-2	CASSLKAGPNYGYTF
TRBV5-1	CASSPDSFQGAQHF
TRBV19	CASSPTTGEGQPQHF
TRBV5-1	CASSLVLGNTDTQYF
TRBV6-2/TRBV6-3	CASSYGGANNSPLHF
TRBV10-2	CASSEATGGRQPQHF
TRBV5-1	CASSLQYRGRTEAFF
TRBV27	CASSYSAGVIEQYF
TRBV24-1	CATSGEGGGGNEQFF
TRBV10-2	CASSSRTGDGYTF